Below are 29 T cell receptor beta chains sequenced from a single sample in a study of blood T cells in healthy people across ages. Next came a second PCR, run for about 7 to 12 cycles, which used a sample-barcoded 5' primer along with a J-beta primer mix. TCRdb ran MiXCR on the 5' RACE reads and lists one entry per CDR3 protein. The sample consists of hundreds of thousands of distinct CDR3 sequences, roughly two fifths of them appearing once. Sequenced material: blood. The receptors shown here come from a man older than 75 in good health.

This sequence joins TRBV7-3 and TRBJ2-1, with TRBD1 matching 8 bases. V dropped 0 bases and J dropped 15; count of bases not matched to a gene: 7. The germline V gene has CDR1 SGHTA and CDR2 FQGTGA. The CDR3 runs 13 residues. CDR3 protein: CASSLTSGQGLFF. CDR3 coding DNA: TGTGCCAGCAGCTTAACGTCAGGACAGGGCCTGTTCTTC. The full variable domain, its missing parts supplied by reference TRBV7-3 and TRBJ2-1, is GAGVSQTPSNKVTEKGKYVELRCDPISGHTALYWYRQSLGQGPEFLIYFQGTGAADDSGLPNDRFFAVRPEGSVSTLKIQRTERGDSAVYLCASSLTSGQGLFFGPGTRLTVL.

This clonotype was counted many times. One base away lies a much larger clone, so this may be a sequencing read error. The chain links TRBV10-3 to TRBJ2-1; perhaps TRBD2 as D (7 bases). CDR3 length equals 11 residues. V dropped 10 bases and J dropped 9 bases, with 13 bases sitting between them. Germline loops: CDR1 ENHRY, CDR2 SYGVKD. This chain's CDR3 is CASKGEGEQFF. In DNA form, the CDR3 reads TGTGCCAGCAAGGGGGAGGGTGAGCAGTTCTTC.

This clonotype was seen a handful of times. The chain uses TRBV4-1 and TRBJ1-2, with 7 positions matching TRBD1. This CDR3 is built from 15 residues. Germline V gene data show CDR1 as MGHRA and CDR2 as YSYEKL. The junction had 7 bases not matched to a gene; V was cut back by 1 base and J by 5 bases. CDR3 sequence (DNA): TGCGCCAGCAGCCAAGCCCCGGGACAGTTATATGGCTACACCTTC. It yields the protein CASSQAPGQLYGYTF.

The chain recombines TRBV7-2 with TRBJ2-6; D remains ambiguous. With 7 bases removed from V and 3 bases from J, the gap between germline ends came to 7 bases. Per the germline V gene, CDR1 is SGHTA and CDR2 is FQGNSA. The CDR3 is made up of 13 amino acids. The CDR3 spells CASTFGGANVLTF. The CDR3 region has the DNA TGTGCCAGCACCTTTGGTGGGGCCAACGTCCTGACTTTC.

For the CDR3, the DNA is TGTGCCAGCGGCCGGTCAAGCGGGAGTGGTACCGGGGAGCTGTTTTTT. Residues: CASGRSSGSGTGELFF. The chain uses TRBV12-3 or TRBV12-4 and TRBJ2-2, with 8 bases lining up with TRBD2. V dropped 8 bases and J dropped 5; count of bases not matched to a gene: 13. The CDR3 loop spans 16 amino acids.

This clonotype was observed many times. The V and J genes are TRBV3-1 and TRBJ2-5; 9 bases agree with TRBD1. The germline V gene has CDR1 LGHDT and CDR2 YNNKEL (reference sequence). The CDR3 contains 15 residues. Trimming took 3 bases from V and 5 from J; bases not matched to a gene: 7. For the CDR3, the DNA is TGTGCCAGCAGCCAGCCCACAGGGGGCGAGGAGACCCAGTACTTC. Its protein is CASSQPTGGEETQYF.

This chain uses TRBV6-6 with TRBJ2-2; no definite D call. Germline values: CDR1 MNHNY, CDR2 SVGAGI (reference sequence). CDR3 length equals 14 residues. V was shortened by 7 bases and J by 1 base, with 10 bases between the two germline ends. The CDR3 loop reads CASIPDQNTGELFF. Written as DNA, the CDR3 is TGTGCCAGCATTCCGGACCAGAACACCGGGGAGCTGTTTTTT.

The rearrangement links TRBV6-6 to TRBJ2-7, with D possibly being TRBD1 or TRBD2 (7 bases each). The germline gives CDR1 MNHNY, CDR2 SVGAGI (reference sequence). V lost 7 bases, J lost 12 bases, and 19 bases lay in between. This CDR3 contains 12 residues. This CDR3 reads CASTAGGEGSYF. In DNA, the CDR3 is TGTGCCAGCACCGCAGGGGGGGAGGGATCGTACTTC.

Note on this clonotype: Being one base from a much bigger clone, this may be a read error. This chain connects TRBV3-1 to TRBJ2-5; the D call may be TRBD1 or TRBD2 (5 bases each). Looked up from germline, CDR1 is LGHDT and CDR2 is YNNKEL (reference sequence). The CDR3 is 12 amino acids. V was trimmed by 10 bases and J by 2 bases, leaving 11 bases between them. CDR3 nucleotide sequence: TGTGCCAACAAGAGGGGACAAGAGACCCAGTACTTC. Protein product: CANKRGQETQYF.

V gene TRBV20-1 combines with J gene TRBJ2-7; 8 bases map to TRBD2. Germline-derived CDR1 and CDR2 are DFQATT and SNEGSKA (reference sequence). V lost 2 bases, J lost 6 bases, and 15 bases stayed unmatched. The CDR3 spans 16 residues. CDR3 nucleotides: TGCAGTGCTAGATCAGCGAGACGGGAGGGAGAAGGCGAGCAGTACTTC. Its translation: CSARSARREGEGEQYF.

This clonotype was seen once. This rearrangement joins TRBV5-5 to TRBJ2-1, with 10 bases lining up with TRBD2. The J call may not be correct, given that the DNA end is closer to TRBJ2-7. Germline V lookup: CDR1 SGHKS, CDR2 YYEKEE (reference sequence). The CDR3 is 17 amino acids. DNA for the CDR3: TGTGCCAGCAGCTTACTAGCGGGACTAACCTCCTACAATGAGCAGTACTTC. The encoded protein is CASSLLAGLTSYNEQYF.

As to this clonotype: A much larger clone differs from this one at a single base, so this may be a read error. J is TRBJ2-5 and V is TRBV12-3 or TRBV12-4; 7 positions agree with TRBD1. The end of the DNA is better explained by TRBJ2-7, so the J call may be wrong. The CDR3 totals 14 residues. The CDR3 DNA is TGTGCCAGCAGTTCAGGGGGAGACCTCTGCGAGCAGTACTTC. Protein product: CASSSGGDLCEQYF.

The chain links TRBV4-1 to TRBJ2-1; 11 bases are shared with TRBD2. The junction had 16 bases not matched to a gene; V was cut back by 2 bases and J by 10 bases. The germline V gene has CDR1 MGHRA and CDR2 YSYEKL. This CDR3 is 18 amino acids long. The DNA of the CDR3 is TGCGCCAGCAGCCAAAGTAGCGGGAGGGCCGGCTCCCGTCCCGAGCAGTTCTTC. Protein: CASSQSSGRAGSRPEQFF.

The CDR3, as DNA: TGTGCCAGCAGCCTTGGACAGGGTCGCACTGGGGCCAACGTCCTGACTTTC. Its protein is CASSLGQGRTGANVLTF. The chain employs TRBV11-2 and TRBJ2-6; 8 bases align to TRBD1. This CDR3 is 17 amino acids long. The junction had 8 bases not matched to a gene; V was cut back by 5 bases and J by 2 bases. CDR1 SGHAT and CDR2 FQNNGV come from the germline V gene.

This clonotype has only a few counts. This rearrangement joins TRBV4-1 to TRBJ2-6; 9 bases fit TRBD1. CDR1 is MGHRA and CDR2 is YSYEKL in the germline V gene. Trimming cost V 7 bases and J 4 bases; bases outside gene matches: 11. The CDR3 extends over 17 amino acids. This CDR3 reads CASTRDRAFSGANVLTF. The CDR3 DNA sequence: TGCGCCAGCACCCGGGACAGGGCTTTCTCAGGGGCCAACGTCCTGACTTTC.

The V gene is TRBV5-4, the J gene TRBJ2-5, with 11 bases identical to TRBD1. V lost 9 bases and J lost 7; bases outside the gene matches: 14. This CDR3 is 15 amino acids long. From germline, CDR1 is SGHNT and CDR2 YYREEE (reference sequence). Here the CDR3 DNA reads TGTGCCACCTCGGCTAGGACAGGGGGCTTTGGGACCCAGTACTTC. Its translation is CATSARTGGFGTQYF.

This clonotype was counted only a few times. V gene TRBV7-8 combines with J gene TRBJ2-5; 9 nucleotides align to TRBD1. The length of the CDR3 is 13 residues. V shed 5 bases and J 11 bases; nucleotides not matched to a gene: 9. Per the germline V gene, CDR1 is SGHVS and CDR2 is FQNEAQ. CDR3 DNA sequence: TGTGCCAGCAGCCCTCCGGGACAGGGATTACAGTACTTC. Translated: CASSPPGQGLQYF.

The chain joins TRBV7-2 to TRBJ1-2, with 11 bases fitting TRBD1. Germline CDR1 and CDR2: SGHTA and FQGNSA. The CDR3 contains 15 residues. Germline trimming cut 4 bases from V and 4 bases from J; bases unmatched to any gene: 5. The DNA for the CDR3 is TGTGCCAGCAGCTCCCGGACAGGGGGCTCCTATGGCTACACCTTC. This codes for CASSSRTGGSYGYTF.

The sample holds a few counts of this clonotype. The V call is TRBV11-2, the J call TRBJ2-1, with 8 bases identical to TRBD1. Germline V gives CDR1 SGHAT, CDR2 FQNNGV. This CDR3 spans 18 amino acids. The J segment lost 3 bases and the V segment lost 0 bases, leaving 10 bases of the junction unmatched. CDR3 sequence: CASSLEPDRVGFYNEQFF. For the CDR3, the DNA is TGTGCCAGCAGCTTAGAGCCGGACAGGGTAGGGTTCTACAATGAGCAGTTCTTC. Full variable domain (outside the CDR3, taken from reference TRBV11-2 and TRBJ2-1): EAGVAQSPRYKIIEKRQSVAFWCNPISGHATLYWYQQILGQGPKLLIQFQNNGVVDDSQLPKDRFSAERLKGVDSTLKIQPAKLEDSAVYLCASSLEPDRVGFYNEQFFGPGTRLTVL.

The J gene is TRBJ2-5, the V gene TRBV27, with D unresolved. The tail of the sequence fits TRBJ2-7 better, so the J call may be wrong. CDR3 size: 9 residues. The germline V gene encodes CDR1 MNHEY and CDR2 SMNVEV (reference sequence). CDR3 protein: CAGGYEQYF. In nucleotides, the CDR3 is TGTGCCGGCGGATACGAGCAGTACTTC.

The sample holds a few counts of this clonotype. The V and J genes are TRBV7-2 and TRBJ2-2, with 10 bases lining up with TRBD2. Germline V gene lookup returns CDR1 SGHTA and CDR2 FQGNSA. The V segment lost 3 bases and the J segment 5 bases; nucleotides outside the gene matches: 3. The CDR3 is 15 amino acids. The CDR3 protein is CASSFGLAVTGELFF. For the CDR3, the DNA is TGTGCCAGCAGCTTCGGACTAGCGGTTACCGGGGAGCTGTTTTTT. Together with reference TRBV7-2 and TRBJ2-2, the CDR3 gives the full variable domain: GAGVSQSPSNKVTEKGKDVELRCDPISGHTALYWYRQSLGQGLEFLIYFQGNSAPDKSGLPSDRFSAERTGGSVSTLTIQRTQQEDSAVYLCASSFGLAVTGELFFGEGSRLTVL.

This clonotype was counted only a few times. The chain has TRBV29-1 and TRBJ1-1, with TRBD1 identical over 7 bases. The CDR3 covers 13 residues. Trimming took 4 bases from V and 6 from J; bases not matched to a gene: 8. Germline V gene data show CDR1 as SQVTM and CDR2 as ANQGSEA. CDR3 DNA: TGCAGCGTTGGACCGACAGGGAATTCTGAAGCTTTCTTT. Its translation is CSVGPTGNSEAFF.

This clonotype was picked up many times. V and J are TRBV6-6 and TRBJ2-5; TRBD2 aligns across 14 bases. The CDR3 is 16 residues long. With 7 bases clipped from V and 3 bases from J, the junction kept 7 bases outside the gene matches. Looked up from germline, CDR1 is MNHNY and CDR2 is SVGAGI (reference sequence). The CDR3: CASTPKTSGGEETQYF. The CDR3 DNA sequence: TGTGCCAGCACCCCAAAGACTAGCGGGGGGGAAGAGACCCAGTACTTC.

In this sample, this clonotype turned up a few times. V is TRBV29-1 and J is TRBJ2-5; D not certain. The CDR3 loop spans 11 amino acids. The germline V and J ends were trimmed by 2 bases and 5 bases, with 6 bases remaining between them. The germline V gene has CDR1 SQVTM and CDR2 ANQGSEA. Written as DNA, the CDR3 is TGCAGCGTTGAATTCGGGGAGACCCAGTACTTC. Translating gives CSVEFGETQYF. Together with reference TRBV29-1 and TRBJ2-5, the CDR3 gives the full variable domain: SAVISQKPSRDICQRGTSLTIQCQVDSQVTMMFWYRQQPGQSLTLIATANQGSEATYESGFVIDKFPISRPNLTFSTLTVSNMSPEDSSIYLCSVEFGETQYFGPGTRLLVL.

The V gene is TRBV6-6, the J gene TRBJ2-1, with D possibly TRBD1 on 5 matching bases. Germline assignment: CDR1 MNHNY and CDR2 SVGAGI (reference sequence). V was cut by 8 bases and J by 6 bases, with 14 bases left in between. This CDR3 has 13 amino acids. The CDR3 DNA reads TGTGCCAGCGGTCCCGACAGAATCAATGAGCAGTTCTTC. The encoded protein is CASGPDRINEQFF.

V usage is TRBV7-2 and J usage is TRBJ1-5; TRBD1 might be the D (6 bases). The CDR3 runs 16 residues. CDR1 is SGHTA and CDR2 is FQGNSA in the germline V gene. The germline V and J ends were trimmed by 3 bases and 3 bases, with 15 bases remaining between them. CDR3 sequence: CASSFHSGQNNQPQHF. CDR3 coding DNA: TGTGCCAGCAGCTTCCATTCCGGACAGAACAATCAGCCCCAGCATTTT.

The chain uses TRBV7-6 and TRBJ2-7; D is possibly TRBD2 (6 bases). This CDR3 has 16 amino acids. The ends were cut back, 3 bases at V and 2 bases at J, with 17 bases in the middle. Per the germline V gene, CDR1 is SGHVS and CDR2 is FNYEAQ. CDR3 sequence (DNA): TGTGCCAGCAGCTTGGGGACTGAGGGCGTCGCCTACGAGCAGTACTTC. The encoded protein is CASSLGTEGVAYEQYF.

The CDR3 loop is CASREQGGPTDTQYF. Written as DNA, the CDR3 is TGTGCCAGCAGGGAACAGGGTGGACCCACAGATACGCAGTATTTT. The chain links TRBV6-5 to TRBJ2-3; tentative D call: TRBD1 (6 bases). The CDR3 totals 15 residues. V lost 6 bases and J 2 bases, leaving 15 bases between the germline ends. Germline V gene data show CDR1 as MNHEY and CDR2 as SVGAGI.

This clonotype was seen repeatedly, ten times or more. The rearrangement uses TRBV14 and TRBJ1-2; D gene uncertain. Germline loops: CDR1 SGHDN, CDR2 FVKESK. V lost 2 bases, J lost 5 bases, and 6 bases lay in between. This CDR3 is built from 12 residues. DNA for the CDR3: TGTGCCAGCAGCCAAAACAAATATGGCTACACCTTC. Its translation is CASSQNKYGYTF. The full variable domain, completed using reference TRBV14 and TRBJ1-2, is EAGVTQFPSHSVIEKGQTVTLRCDPISGHDNLYWYRRVMGKEIKFLLHFVKESKQDESGMPNNRFLAERTGGTYSTLKVQPAELEDSGVYFCASSQNKYGYTFGSGTRLTVV.